A single sample gave rise to the 31 T cell receptor beta chains below, sequenced in a study of blood T cell repertoires in COVID-19. Using immunoSEQ multiplex PCR, the repertoire was profiled, and TCRdb retains in-frame clones only, with some absent. The data show about 250,000 clones, roughly 87% seen once. The specimen was peripheral blood. The origin of the receptors is a woman aged 40 to 50 who had recovered from COVID-19.

The CDR3 protein is CASATGAGNTIYF. CDR3 in DNA: TGTGCCAGCGCGACAGGGGCTGGAAACACCATATATTTT. The chain couples TRBV6-5 to TRBJ1-3; 8 positions agree with TRBD1. The CDR3 contains 13 residues. From germline, CDR1 is MNHEY and CDR2 SVGAGI. V gave up 8 bases and J gave up 2 bases; unmatched junction bases: 2.

The sample holds a few counts of this clone. This rearrangement joins TRBV19 to TRBJ2-1, with 14 bases fitting TRBD2. This CDR3 is built from 15 residues. V shed 3 bases and J 14 bases; nucleotides not matched to a gene: 9. The V gene's germline CDR1 is LNHDA and CDR2 SQIVND (reference sequence). CDR3 sequence: CASSILGTSGSVEFF. The DNA of the CDR3 is TGTGCCAGTAGTATTCTTGGGACTAGCGGGAGTGTTGAGTTCTTC.

The gene calls are TRBV11-3 and TRBJ2-3; TRBD2 aligns across 11 bases. This CDR3 spans 16 amino acids. V lost 4 bases, J lost 4 bases, and 7 bases stayed unmatched. The V gene's germline CDR1 is SGHNT and CDR2 YENEEA. This CDR3 reads CASSSRTGLAADTQYF. CDR3 sequence (DNA): TGTGCCAGCAGCTCCAGGACGGGACTAGCGGCAGATACGCAGTATTTT. Using reference TRBV11-3 and TRBJ2-3 for the parts outside the CDR3, the full variable domain is EAGVVQSPRYKIIEKKQPVAFWCNPISGHNTLYWYLQNLGQGPELLIRYENEEAVDDSQLPKDRFSAERLKGVDSTLKIQPAELGDSAVYLCASSSRTGLAADTQYFGPGTRLTVL.

The chain carries TRBV3-1 (or the pseudogene TRBV3-2) and TRBJ1-5; 7 nucleotides line up with TRBD1. This CDR3 is built from 14 residues. Trimming cost V 3 bases and J 3 bases; bases outside gene matches: 2. Germline CDR1 reads LGHDT; CDR2 reads YNNKEL (reference sequence). CDR3 DNA: TGTGCCAGCAGCCAGGGACAGTTCAATCAGCCCCAGCATTTT. Amino acids: CASSQGQFNQPQHF.

The chain carries TRBV7-2 and TRBJ1-5; D unresolved. CDR1 SGHTA and CDR2 FQGNSA come from the germline V gene. The V gene lost 5 bases and the J gene lost 0 bases, with 14 bases spanning the gap. There are 16 residues in the CDR3. The CDR3 nucleotides are TGTGCCAGCAGCCCCAACCTTCCAGATAGCAATCAGCCCCAGCATTTT. It translates to CASSPNLPDSNQPQHF.

The chain recombines TRBV18 with TRBJ1-5; a possible D gene is TRBD1 (6 bases). The CDR3 covers 14 residues. Trimming took off 6 bases at V and 1 base at J, with 10 bases between the two ends. Germline V CDR1 and CDR2: KGHSH, LQKENI. The CDR3 DNA is TGTGCCAGCTCCGGGGGGCAGAGCAATCAGCCCCAGCATTTT. Protein product: CASSGGQSNQPQHF.

A few counts support this clone. The rearrangement joins TRBV11-2 to TRBJ1-4; 9 bases match TRBD1. J was trimmed by 4 bases and V by 5 bases; bases with no gene match: 5. Per germline, CDR1 SGHAT and CDR2 FQNNGV. This CDR3 is built from 15 residues. The CDR3 region has the DNA TGTGCCAGCAGCGGGCGGACAGGGGTTAATGAAAAACTGTTTTTT. Amino acids: CASSGRTGVNEKLFF.

J is TRBJ2-2 and V is TRBV11-2; D is possibly TRBD1 (5 bases). CDR3 length equals 14 residues. Trimming shortened V by 6 bases and J by 7 bases, and 15 bases separated the two germline ends. CDR1 SGHAT and CDR2 FQNNGV come from the germline V gene. CDR3 residues: CASSRRVVNGELFF. CDR3 nucleotide sequence: TGTGCCAGCAGTCGCAGGGTCGTGAACGGGGAGCTGTTTTTT. Filled out from reference TRBV11-2 and TRBJ2-2, the complete variable domain reads EAGVAQSPRYKIIEKRQSVAFWCNPISGHATLYWYQQILGQGPKLLIQFQNNGVVDDSQLPKDRFSAERLKGVDSTLKIQPAKLEDSAVYLCASSRRVVNGELFFGEGSRLTVL.

The chain is built from TRBV27 and TRBJ2-1, with 7 bases aligning to TRBD2. The V gene end was trimmed by 5 bases and the J gene end by 9 bases; junction bases not matched to a gene: 16. The CDR3 has 16 amino acids. From germline, CDR1 is MNHEY and CDR2 SMNVEV (reference sequence). CDR3 residues: CASSPPPGLIGSEQFF. The CDR3 bases are TGTGCCAGCAGTCCCCCACCGGGACTAATTGGGAGTGAGCAGTTCTTC.

J is TRBJ1-3 and V is TRBV7-6; unclear D gene. The V gene's germline CDR1 is SGHVS and CDR2 FNYEAQ. Trimming took off 0 bases at V and 0 bases at J, with 15 bases between the two ends. This CDR3 is built from 18 residues. CDR3 sequence: CASSLAPSRVTSGNTIYF. Here the CDR3 DNA reads TGTGCCAGCAGCTTAGCGCCGTCTCGGGTTACCTCTGGAAACACCATATATTTT.

The V call is TRBV5-4, the J call TRBJ2-7; 11 bases line up with TRBD2. CDR3 length equals 16 residues. In germline, CDR1 is SGHNT, CDR2 YYREEE (reference sequence). The V segment lost 4 bases and the J segment 3 bases; nucleotides outside the gene matches: 9. CDR3 protein: CASSRGIAGGLYEQYV. Written as DNA, the CDR3 is TGTGCCAGCAGCCGGGGGATAGCGGGAGGGCTCTACGAGCAGTACGTC.

The chain recombines TRBV5-4 with TRBJ2-2, with a weak D call TRBD2 (5 bases). The V and J ends lost 5 bases and 4 bases respectively, with 9 bases between them. CDR1 SGHNT and CDR2 YYREEE come from the germline V gene (reference sequence). CDR3 length: 13 amino acids. The CDR3 sequence is CASRQTTTGELFF. The CDR3 DNA reads TGTGCCAGCAGGCAGACTACCACCGGGGAGCTGTTTTTT.

This clone was observed a single time. Here the CDR3 DNA reads TGCGCCAGCAGCCCGAGGGGTATCGGACAGGGGACCACTGAAGCTTTCTTT. This translates into CASSPRGIGQGTTEAFF. V is TRBV4-3 and J is TRBJ1-1; 9 nucleotides agree with TRBD1. CDR3 length: 17 amino acids. The V gene end was trimmed by 4 bases and the J gene end by 4 bases; junction bases not matched to a gene: 13. Germline V gene sequence: CDR1 LGHNA, CDR2 YSLEER.

The chain uses TRBV2 and TRBJ1-5; TRBD1 is a possible D gene (6 bases). Between the trimmed V and J ends, which lost 11 bases and 0 bases, there was a span of 17 bases. Germline-derived CDR1 and CDR2 are SNHLY and FYNNEI. This CDR3 comprises 15 residues. DNA for the CDR3: TGTGCCGGAACGGACAGACCAAATAGCAATCAGCCCCAGCATTTT. Translating it yields CAGTDRPNSNQPQHF.

V usage is TRBV30 and J usage is TRBJ1-5; TRBD1 agrees at 7 bases. The ends lost 2 bases at V and 7 bases at J; junction bases unmatched: 8. CDR3 size: 14 residues. Germline-derived CDR1 and CDR2 are GTSNPN and SVGIG (reference sequence). CDR3 amino acids: CAWSTRGSGQPQHF. The CDR3, as DNA: TGTGCCTGGAGTACCAGGGGGTCTGGGCAGCCCCAGCATTTT.

The gene calls are TRBV4-2 and TRBJ1-1; 7 bases map to TRBD1. The CDR3 totals 14 residues. With 6 bases clipped from V and 0 bases from J, the junction kept 4 bases outside the gene matches. Germline-derived CDR1 and CDR2 are LGHNA and YNFKEQ. CDR3 region: CASSSGTVNTEAFF. The CDR3 DNA sequence: TGTGCCAGCAGTTCCGGGACAGTGAACACTGAAGCTTTCTTT.

The CDR3: CASRDRGNEKLFF. The CDR3 bases are TGTGCCAGCAGGGACAGGGGTAATGAAAAACTGTTTTTT. The chain carries TRBV2 and TRBJ1-4; the match to TRBD1 covers 9 bases. CDR1 and CDR2 from the germline V gene are SNHLY and FYNNEI. The trim removed 6 bases at V and 4 bases at J, leaving 0 bases unmatched. The CDR3 contains 13 residues.

The gene calls are TRBV19 and TRBJ2-2; D not certain. Trimming cost V 7 bases and J 2 bases, with 5 bases left between them. The germline V gene has CDR1 LNHDA and CDR2 SQIVND (reference sequence). This CDR3 is built from 12 residues. The CDR3 is CASTRNTGELFF. DNA of the CDR3: TGTGCCAGTACTAGAAACACCGGGGAGCTGTTTTTT.

The rearrangement links TRBV11-3 to TRBJ2-2; 10 bases fit TRBD2. The CDR3 consists of 18 residues. Unmatched junction bases numbered 9, after V lost 0 bases and J lost 5 bases. Looked up from germline, CDR1 is SGHNT and CDR2 is YENEEA. The CDR3 DNA follows: TGTGCCAGCAGCTTAGATCCGCGGCTAGCGGGAGCGACCGGGGAGCTGTTTTTT. Translation: CASSLDPRLAGATGELFF.

The rearrangement uses TRBV15 and TRBJ1-3; D gene unclear. From germline, CDR1 is LNHNV and CDR2 YYDKDF (reference sequence). Between the trimmed V and J ends, which lost 1 base and 0 bases, there was a span of 4 bases. This CDR3 spans 14 amino acids. DNA of the CDR3: TGTGCCACCAGCAGAGGCGGCTCTGGAAACACCATATATTTT. The encoded protein is CATSRGGSGNTIYF.

CDR3: CSVGQLNTGELFF. Here the CDR3 DNA reads TGCAGCGTTGGTCAATTGAACACCGGGGAGCTGTTTTTT. J is TRBJ2-2 and V is TRBV29-1; D call uncertain. This CDR3 has 13 residues. V was shortened by 4 bases and J by 1 base, with 7 bases between the two germline ends. Germline loops: CDR1 SQVTM, CDR2 ANQGSEA.

This chain uses TRBV20-1 with TRBJ2-7; TRBD2 matches at 9 bases. Trimming removed 3 bases from V and 5 bases from J; junction bases left unmatched: 8. The CDR3 loop spans 14 amino acids. The germline V gene encodes CDR1 DFQATT and CDR2 SNEGSKA (reference sequence). CDR3: CSASDRGLAHEQYF. DNA of the CDR3: TGCAGTGCTAGTGACCGGGGACTAGCCCACGAGCAGTACTTC.

The chain links TRBV10-3 to TRBJ2-3; possibly TRBD2 for D (6 bases). The germline CDR1 and CDR2 sequences are ENHRY and SYGVKD. This CDR3 is 13 amino acids long. The ends were cut back, 4 bases at V and 3 bases at J, with 8 bases in the middle. CDR3 region: CAISGGETDTQYF. The CDR3 DNA reads as TGTGCCATCAGTGGGGGGGAGACAGATACGCAGTATTTT.

The chain carries TRBV7-9 and TRBJ2-1; weak D call: TRBD2 (5 bases). Germline V gene data show CDR1 as SEHNR and CDR2 as FQNEAQ (reference sequence). CDR3 length equals 15 residues. The V end was cut by 6 bases, the J end by 3 bases, with 15 bases between. The CDR3, as DNA: TGTGCCAGCAGTCCGACCTTCGGGAACTACAATGAGCAGTTCTTC. This sequence encodes CASSPTFGNYNEQFF.

J is TRBJ2-1 and V is TRBV5-6; TRBD2 is a possible D gene (6 bases). V was trimmed by 9 bases and J by 0 bases, leaving 16 bases between them. CDR1 SGHDT and CDR2 YYEEEE come from the germline V gene. The CDR3 has 15 amino acids. CDR3 DNA sequence: TGTGCCACCCTGGGAGGCGGCGACTCCTACAATGAGCAGTTCTTC. Its protein is CATLGGGDSYNEQFF.

The chain joins TRBV15 to TRBJ1-1; TRBD1 matches 8 bases. V shed 1 base and J 1 base; nucleotides not matched to a gene: 2. The CDR3 runs to 15 residues. Looked up from germline, CDR1 is LNHNV and CDR2 is YYDKDF (reference sequence). The CDR3 sequence is CATSRGDRTNTEAFF. Here the CDR3 DNA reads TGTGCCACCAGCAGAGGGGACAGGACGAACACTGAAGCTTTCTTT.

The chain carries TRBV7-9 and TRBJ1-3; 7 nucleotides match TRBD1. V shed 6 bases, J shed 0 bases, and the junction held 11 bases outside the gene matches. Per the germline V gene, CDR1 is SEHNR and CDR2 is FQNEAQ (reference sequence). CDR3 length: 17 amino acids. This CDR3 is CASREGQDPSSGNTIYF. For the CDR3, the DNA is TGTGCCAGCAGGGAAGGACAGGATCCGAGCTCTGGAAACACCATATATTTT.

This clone was detected only a few times. The rearrangement joins TRBV5-1 to TRBJ2-2, with D possibly being TRBD1 (6 bases). The CDR3 has 15 amino acids. Trimming removed 4 bases at V and 2 bases at J, with 12 bases between. Germline-derived CDR1 and CDR2 are SGHRS and YFSETQ. The CDR3 is CASSQDSLNTGELFF. In nucleotides, the CDR3 is TGCGCCAGCAGCCAGGACAGTTTAAACACCGGGGAGCTGTTTTTT.

The chain joins TRBV28 to TRBJ2-7, with D hard to call. Germline CDR1 reads MDHEN; CDR2 reads SYDVKM. The CDR3 covers 12 residues. Trimming pared 5 bases from V and 3 bases from J, leaving 8 bases between. The CDR3 loop is CASSPGSYEQYF. The CDR3 nucleotides are TGTGCCAGCAGTCCCGGTAGCTACGAGCAGTACTTC.

The chain couples TRBV18 to TRBJ2-2; D might be TRBD2 (6 bases). CDR1 and CDR2 from the germline V gene are KGHSH and LQKENI. The CDR3 is made up of 15 amino acids. V was shortened by 5 bases and J by 4 bases, with 14 bases between the two germline ends. In DNA, the CDR3 is TGTGCCAGCTCATCTAGAATGGAGGGCACCGGGGAGCTGTTTTTT. Translated, it gives CASSSRMEGTGELFF.

The chain couples TRBV3-1 (or the pseudogene TRBV3-2) to TRBJ1-2, with D tentatively TRBD1 (5 bases). Germline V lookup: CDR1 LGHDT, CDR2 YNNKEL (reference sequence). The CDR3 has 13 residues. The V gene lost 0 bases and the J gene lost 8 bases, with 10 bases spanning the gap. This CDR3 is CASSQDREEGYTF. CDR3 sequence (DNA): TGTGCCAGCAGCCAAGACAGGGAAGAGGGCTACACCTTC.